These 6 T cell receptor beta chains share one sample of origin, sequenced in a study of CD8 T cells in ankylosing spondylitis. TCRdb recomputed calls from the 5' RACE reads with MiXCR, one row per CDR3 protein. Of tens of thousands of distinct CDR3 sequences in the sample, 30% were seen once. The material sequenced was synovial fluid, either unsorted or a sorted T cell fraction (not recorded which). The source of these receptors is a male donor with ankylosing spondylitis.

This clonotype was observed a few times. This chain uses TRBV29-1 with TRBJ2-2; 7 nucleotides align to TRBD1. CDR3 length: 15 residues. In germline, CDR1 is SQVTM, CDR2 ANQGSEA. V shed 6 bases, J shed 1 base, and the junction held 8 bases outside the gene matches. CDR3 nucleotide sequence: TGCAGCGTCGGTGGCGACAGGGAGAACACCGGGGAGCTGTTTTTT. Residues: CSVGGDRENTGELFF.

This clonotype was counted once. This chain links TRBV3-1 with TRBJ1-1; the match to TRBD1 covers 7 bases. CDR3 length: 16 residues. The junction had 6 bases not matched to a gene; V was cut back by 0 bases and J by 2 bases. Per the germline V gene, CDR1 is LGHDT and CDR2 is YNNKEL (reference sequence). The CDR3 is CASSQDSGTVNTEAFF. CDR3 in DNA: TGTGCCAGCAGCCAAGATTCTGGGACAGTAAACACTGAAGCTTTCTTT.

The chain uses TRBV19 and TRBJ2-5; D gene uncertain. With 1 base removed from V and 0 bases from J, the gap between germline ends came to 6 bases. This CDR3 has 14 amino acids. Germline CDR1 reads LNHDA; CDR2 reads SQIVND (reference sequence). The CDR3 reads CASSIGSDQETQYF. In nucleotides, the CDR3 is TGTGCCAGTAGTATAGGGTCTGACCAAGAGACCCAGTACTTC. The whole variable domain, filled in from reference TRBV19 and TRBJ2-5, reads DGGITQSPKYLFRKEGQNVTLSCEQNLNHDAMYWYRQDPGQGLRLIYYSQIVNDFQKGDIAEGYSVSREKKESFPLTVTSAQKNPTAFYLCASSIGSDQETQYFGPGTRLLVL.

Ten or more counts support this clonotype. The chain couples TRBV20-1 to TRBJ1-6, with D perhaps matching TRBD1 (6 bases). The CDR3 is made up of 19 amino acids. CDR1 and CDR2 (germline): DFQATT, SNEGSKA (reference sequence). Between the trimmed V and J ends, which lost 6 bases and 0 bases, there was a span of 24 bases. DNA of the CDR3: TGCAGTGCCCCGGACAGTACCTCAGAACTGAGCTCCTATAATTCACCCCTCCACTTT. Amino acids: CSAPDSTSELSSYNSPLHF.

This clonotype was counted between two and nine times. CDR3 coding DNA: TGTGCCAGCAGTTTAGGGAGGGCCTCAACCGGGGAGCTGTTTTTT. Translating it yields CASSLGRASTGELFF. The V and J genes are TRBV12-3 or TRBV12-4 and TRBJ2-2, with TRBD2 as a possible D gene (6 bases). Trimming stripped 1 base from V and 5 bases from J, with 11 bases between. CDR3 size: 15 residues.

This clonotype was recorded many times. The DNA of the CDR3 is TGTGCCAGCAGCTTAAAACATGAAGGACTTCCCTGGGACAATGAGCAGTTCTTC. Its translation is CASSLKHEGLPWDNEQFF. The chain links TRBV11-2 to TRBJ2-1, with D possibly TRBD2 on 5 matching bases. Germline assignment: CDR1 SGHAT and CDR2 FQNNGV. Trimming took off 2 bases at V and 5 bases at J, with 22 bases between the two ends. The CDR3 runs to 18 residues.